The T cell receptor (beta chain) under discussion was sequenced for a study of T cell repertoires in cytomegalovirus infection. Across the whole study: CMV epitopes that were recently identified and HLA-C-restricted were used alongside well-studied HLA-B-restricted ones. Evidence of both CMV infection and a matching HLA type came from public TCR beta signatures.

TCRdb processed the reads anew with MiXCR; each CDR3 protein has one entry. The table has approximately 990,000 distinct CDR3 sequences, 31% seen once; the top ten hold about an eighth. About this clonotype itself: The antigen is unknown.

The study, taken as a whole, reports: Dominating the ex vivo response were HLA-C-restricted CMV-specific TCR beta clonotypes.

Germline loops: CDR1 SGHVT, CDR2 SQSDAQ. Trimming removed 3 bases from V and 3 bases from J; junction bases left unmatched: 4. The CDR3 is made up of 17 amino acids. J is TRBJ2-6 and V is TRBV7-4, with 11 bases matching TRBD2. The material was cultured CD8+ T cells from PBMCs, obtained from culture after CMV antigen stimulation. The TCR comes from a human donor in good health (CMV status not recorded). Some clones in this sample may be carry-over from other donors' samples. The CDR3 bases are TGTGCCAGCAGCTTTGCTAGCGGGGGGTTTGGGGCCAACGTCCTGACTTTC. This gives the protein CASSFASGGFGANVLTF.